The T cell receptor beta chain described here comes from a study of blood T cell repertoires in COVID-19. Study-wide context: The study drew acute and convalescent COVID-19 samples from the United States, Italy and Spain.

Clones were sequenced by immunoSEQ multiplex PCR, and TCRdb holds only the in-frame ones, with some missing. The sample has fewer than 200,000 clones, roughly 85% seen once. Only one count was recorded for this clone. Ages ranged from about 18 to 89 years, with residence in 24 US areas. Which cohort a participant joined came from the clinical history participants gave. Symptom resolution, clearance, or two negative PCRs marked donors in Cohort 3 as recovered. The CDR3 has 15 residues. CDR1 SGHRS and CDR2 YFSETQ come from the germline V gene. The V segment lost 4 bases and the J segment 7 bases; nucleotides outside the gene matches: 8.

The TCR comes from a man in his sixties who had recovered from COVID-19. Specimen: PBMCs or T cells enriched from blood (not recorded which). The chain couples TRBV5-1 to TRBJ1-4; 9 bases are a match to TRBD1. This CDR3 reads CASSMGGTGSEKLFF. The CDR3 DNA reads TGCGCCAGCAGCATGGGGGGGACAGGGAGTGAAAAACTGTTTTTT.